This TCR beta chain was profiled in a study of blood T cells in healthy people across ages. PBMCs, at least 6 million per sample, were isolated. The germline CDR1 and CDR2 sequences are DFQATT and SNEGSKA (reference sequence). V shed 5 bases and J 5 bases; nucleotides not matched to a gene: 5. The CDR3 runs 13 residues. Then a second PCR, running roughly 6 to 11 cycles, was carried out with a sample-barcoded 5' primer and a J-beta primer mix. TCRdb processed the 5' RACE reads anew with MiXCR; each CDR3 protein has one entry. The repertoire includes 700,000 to 800,000 distinct CDR3 sequences, roughly 45% of them detected once, and about 20% sits in the top ten.

This receptor was identified in an older woman in good health. Sequenced input: blood. V usage is TRBV20-1 and J usage is TRBJ1-5, with 8 bases identical to TRBD1. The CDR3: CSAHPGGYQPQHF. Here the CDR3 DNA reads TGCAGTGCTCACCCAGGGGGCTATCAGCCCCAGCATTTT.